This T cell receptor (beta chain) was found in a study of identical twins. Findings and limits, study-wide: Modeled out-of-frame TCR alpha sharing in monozygotic twins fell below observed levels. Memory repertoires lacked the insertion deficit that abundant cord blood beta clonotypes showed.

With V trimmed by 10 bases and J by 4 bases, 9 bases remained unmatched. Germline V gives CDR1 ENHRY, CDR2 SYGVKD. The length of the CDR3 is 13 residues. Points on this clonotype: Its antigen is as yet unknown.

A universal primer site arose from template switching, and cDNA bore unique molecular identifiers. TCRdb analysed the 5' RACE reads with MiXCR anew, one entry per CDR3 protein. The sample carries approximately 260,000 distinct CDR3 sequences, over 12% recorded once. The receptor was isolated from a woman between 18 and 29 years old in good health. The sample taken for sequencing was memory (CD45RO+) T cells sorted from blood. The chain carries TRBV10-3 and TRBJ1-1; TRBD1 matches 7 bases. In DNA form, the CDR3 reads TGTGCCACCAGGGGGGGAGGGACCACTGAAGCTTTCTTT. It translates to CATRGGGTTEAFF.